This T cell receptor (beta chain) came from a study of identical twins. Whole-study results and caveats: Out-of-frame TCR alpha sharing in monozygotic twins exceeded recombination model predictions. A partial confounding effect on zero-insertion analyses could come from invariant MAIT and iNKT cells.

The donor group consisted entirely of healthy Caucasians. V was pared by 2 bases and J by 4 bases, with 9 bases of the junction left unmatched. Germline V gene lookup returns CDR1 SEHNR and CDR2 FQNEAQ (reference sequence). The CDR3 has 17 amino acids. TCRdb re-derived calls from the 5' RACE reads in MiXCR, one entry per CDR3 protein. The sample lists hundreds of thousands of distinct CDR3 sequences, 8.5% to 9% occurring once. A note on this clonotype: The antigen is undetermined.

Another study also made use of these data, one on yellow fever vaccine responses in identical twins.

The receptor was derived from a woman aged 18-29 years in good health. Sequencing was performed on PBMCs. The rearrangement uses TRBV7-9 and TRBJ2-2, with 8 bases matching TRBD2. In nucleotides, the CDR3 is TGTGCCAGCAGCTTACGGGAGTTACTAGCGGCCACCGGGGAGCTGTTTTTT. Protein product: CASSLRELLAATGELFF.